What follows is one T cell receptor beta chain and its context. The antigen is undetermined. This specimen belongs to a study of T-cell reconstitution after alpha-beta-depleted transplantation in children. Findings and caveats of the study: Hyperexpanded clones declined; after one year, newly produced T cells mostly supplied diversity. Elevated TCRbeta diversity at day 60 was traced, in some patients, to surviving recipient T cells and thymic progenitors. Approximately two months post-transplant, alpha-beta T cells reportedly originated from several hundred expanded graft clones.

A library of TCRbeta sequences, prepared with unique molecular identifiers, was generated. TCRdb itself ran the PCR reads through MiXCR, one entry per CDR3 protein. The table shows about 110,000 distinct CDR3 sequences, with 5% to 8% occurring only once. There are 15 residues in the CDR3. The germline CDR1 and CDR2 sequences are LGHNA and YSLEER. J was trimmed by 2 bases and V by 4 bases; bases with no gene match: 4. The rearrangement joins TRBV4-3 to TRBJ2-7, with 11 positions matching TRBD2. Sequenced here: PBMCs, mostly from graft donor cells, sampled 360 days after TCRalphabeta/CD19-depleted stem cell transplant. This receptor was taken from a male patient between 2 and 10 years old who had a stem cell transplant for acute lymphoblastic leukemia, so the T cells may come from the graft donor. CDR3 loop: CASSLSGGAPYEQYF. The DNA for the CDR3 is TGCGCCAGCAGCCTTAGCGGGGGGGCCCCCTACGAGCAGTACTTC.